Sequencing of this T cell receptor beta chain was carried out in a study of neoadjuvant anti-PD-1 for oral cavity cancer. The data were produced by immunoSEQ multiplex PCR, yet TCRdb's version contains in-frame clones alone and is incomplete. The table lists 5,500 to 7,500 clones, 75% of them singletons. This CDR3 comprises 10 residues. Trimming removed 8 bases from V and 7 bases from J, with 9 bases in between. CDR1 and CDR2 (germline): MNHEY, SVGAGI. The chain has TRBV6-5 and TRBJ2-7; D is ambiguous. Sequencing was performed on PBMCs, taken before nivolumab (anti-PD-1) treatment. The sequence came from a person aged 35-79 years with oral cavity squamous cell carcinoma. CDR3 nucleotide sequence: TGTGCCAGCGACTCAAGGGAGCAGTACTTC. Encoded protein: CASDSREQYF.